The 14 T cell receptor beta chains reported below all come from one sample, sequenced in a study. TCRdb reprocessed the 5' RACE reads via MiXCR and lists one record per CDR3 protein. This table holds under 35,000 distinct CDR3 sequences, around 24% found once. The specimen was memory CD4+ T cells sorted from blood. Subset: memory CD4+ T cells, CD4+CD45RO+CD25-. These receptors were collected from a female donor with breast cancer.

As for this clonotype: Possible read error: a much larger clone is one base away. Written as DNA, the CDR3 is TGTGCCAGCAGCCCAGGACAGGGCTGCGAGCAGTACTTC. Amino acid sequence: CASSPGQGCEQYF. The V call is TRBV6-5, the J call TRBJ2-7; 8 bases fit TRBD1. Germline V gene data show CDR1 as MNHEY and CDR2 as SVGAGI. V shed 6 bases, J shed 6 bases, and the junction held 7 bases outside the gene matches. This CDR3 region has 13 residues.

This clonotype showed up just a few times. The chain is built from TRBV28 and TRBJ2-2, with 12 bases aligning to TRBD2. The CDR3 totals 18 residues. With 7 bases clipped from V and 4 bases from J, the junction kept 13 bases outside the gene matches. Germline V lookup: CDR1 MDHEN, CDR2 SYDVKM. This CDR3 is CASTYRRLAGVGTGELFF. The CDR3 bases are TGTGCCAGCACTTATCGGCGACTAGCGGGAGTGGGCACCGGGGAGCTGTTTTTT. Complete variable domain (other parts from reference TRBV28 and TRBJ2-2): DVKVTQSSRYLVKRTGEKVFLECVQDMDHENMFWYRQDPGLGLRLIYFSYDVKMKEKGDIPEGYSVSREKKERFSLILESASTNQTSMYLCASTYRRLAGVGTGELFFGEGSRLTVL.

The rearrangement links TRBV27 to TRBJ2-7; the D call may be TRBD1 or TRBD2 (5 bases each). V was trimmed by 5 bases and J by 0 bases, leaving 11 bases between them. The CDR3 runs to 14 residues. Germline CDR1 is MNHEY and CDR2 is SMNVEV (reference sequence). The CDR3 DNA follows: TGTGCCAGCAGTCTCGGGACCAACTCCTACGAGCAGTACTTC. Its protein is CASSLGTNSYEQYF.

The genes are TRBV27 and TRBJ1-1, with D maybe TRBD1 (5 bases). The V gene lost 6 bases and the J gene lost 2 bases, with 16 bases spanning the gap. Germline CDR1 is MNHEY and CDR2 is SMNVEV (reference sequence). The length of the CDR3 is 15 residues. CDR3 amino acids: CASRTTEGFNTEAFF. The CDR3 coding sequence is TGTGCCAGCAGGACGACAGAGGGGTTCAACACTGAAGCTTTCTTT.

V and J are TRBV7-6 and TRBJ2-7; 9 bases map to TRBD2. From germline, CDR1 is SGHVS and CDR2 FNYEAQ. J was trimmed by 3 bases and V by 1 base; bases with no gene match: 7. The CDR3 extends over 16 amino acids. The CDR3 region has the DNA TGTGCCAGCAGCTTAGAACCCGGGACTAGCAGCTACGAGCAGTACTTC. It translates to CASSLEPGTSSYEQYF.

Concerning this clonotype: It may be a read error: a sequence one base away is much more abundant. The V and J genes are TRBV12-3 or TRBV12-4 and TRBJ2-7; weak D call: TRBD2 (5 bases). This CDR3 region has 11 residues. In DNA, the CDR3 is TGTGCCAGCAGTTTCTCGTCGGGGATCTCCTTC. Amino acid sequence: CASSFSSGISF.

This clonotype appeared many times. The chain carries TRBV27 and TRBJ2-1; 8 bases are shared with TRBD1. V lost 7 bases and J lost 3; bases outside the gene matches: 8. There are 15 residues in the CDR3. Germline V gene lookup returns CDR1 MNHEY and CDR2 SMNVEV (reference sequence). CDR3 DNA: TGTGCCAGCAACCTAGACAGGGGTCTCTACAATGAGCAGTTCTTC. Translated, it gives CASNLDRGLYNEQFF.

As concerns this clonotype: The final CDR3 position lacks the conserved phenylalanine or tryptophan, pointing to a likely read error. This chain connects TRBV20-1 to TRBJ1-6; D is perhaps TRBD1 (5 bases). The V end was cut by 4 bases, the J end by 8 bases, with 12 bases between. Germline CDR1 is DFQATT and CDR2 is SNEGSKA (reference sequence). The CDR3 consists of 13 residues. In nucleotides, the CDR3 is TGCAGTGCTAAGTCGGGACCATATTCACCCCTCCACGGG. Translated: CSAKSGPYSPLHG.

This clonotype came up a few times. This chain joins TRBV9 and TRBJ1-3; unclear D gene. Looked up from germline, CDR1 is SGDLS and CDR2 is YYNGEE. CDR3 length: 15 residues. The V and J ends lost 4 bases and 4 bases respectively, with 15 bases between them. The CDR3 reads CASSQATAWGNTIYF. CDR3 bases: TGTGCCAGCAGCCAAGCGACCGCGTGGGGAAACACCATATATTTT. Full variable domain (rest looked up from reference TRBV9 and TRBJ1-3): DSGVTQTPKHLITATGQRVTLRCSPRSGDLSVYWYQQSLDQGLQFLIQYYNGEERAKGNILERFSAQQFPDLHSELNLSSLELGDSALYFCASSQATAWGNTIYFGEGSWLTVV.

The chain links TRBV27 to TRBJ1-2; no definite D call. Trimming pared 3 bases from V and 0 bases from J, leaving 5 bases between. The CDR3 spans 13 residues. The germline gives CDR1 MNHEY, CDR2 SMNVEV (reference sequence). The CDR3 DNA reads TGTGCCAGCAGTTTGAACGCTAACTATGGCTACACCTTC. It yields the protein CASSLNANYGYTF.

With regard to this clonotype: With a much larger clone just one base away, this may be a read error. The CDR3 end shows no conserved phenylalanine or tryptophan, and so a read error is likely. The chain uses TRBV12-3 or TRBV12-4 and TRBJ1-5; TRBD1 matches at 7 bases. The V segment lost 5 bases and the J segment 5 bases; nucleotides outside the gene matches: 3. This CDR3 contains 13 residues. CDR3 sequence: CASSPTGDQPQHL. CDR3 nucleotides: TGTGCCAGCAGTCCTACAGGGGATCAGCCCCAGCATTTG.

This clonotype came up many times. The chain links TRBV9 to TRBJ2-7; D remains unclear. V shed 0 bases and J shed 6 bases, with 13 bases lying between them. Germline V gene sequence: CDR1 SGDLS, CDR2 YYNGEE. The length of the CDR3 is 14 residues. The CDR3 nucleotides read TGTGCCAGCAGCGTAGGAGCATCCAGCTTCGAGCAGTACTTC. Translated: CASSVGASSFEQYF.

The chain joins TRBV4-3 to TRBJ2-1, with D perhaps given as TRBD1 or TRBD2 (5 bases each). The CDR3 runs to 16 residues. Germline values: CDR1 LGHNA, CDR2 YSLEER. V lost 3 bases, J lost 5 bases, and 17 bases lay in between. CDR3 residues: CASSQGTFAVNNEQFF. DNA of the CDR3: TGCGCCAGCAGCCAGGGGACCTTCGCGGTAAACAATGAGCAGTTCTTC.

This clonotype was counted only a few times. The CDR3 protein is CASSPEREVGEQFF. The CDR3 nucleotides are TGTGCCAGCAGTCCTGAGCGGGAGGTGGGTGAGCAGTTCTTC. V usage is TRBV28 and J usage is TRBJ2-1; TRBD2 matches 9 bases. With V trimmed by 5 bases and J by 9 bases, 8 bases remained unmatched. CDR3 size: 14 residues. The germline V gene encodes CDR1 MDHEN and CDR2 SYDVKM.